This TCR beta chain came from a study of beta chain features in type 1 diabetes. Findings of the study overall: Moderate yet significant TCRB CDR3 shortening was seen in Type 1 diabetes patients in all four CD4+ subsets. Sequencing the cDNA could make cells with high TCR expression show up more than they should.

Comment on this clone: Its antigen is as yet unknown.

Investigators reverse transcribed all isolated RNA, so they sequenced expressed TCRB transcripts. Measured with immunoSEQ multiplex PCR; TCRdb has only the in-frame clones, and not every one. The table has about 280,000 clones, 14% to 15% seen once; the top ten hold less than 0.02%. Germline loops: CDR1 LNHNV, CDR2 YYDKDF (reference sequence). V trimming: 7 bases; J trimming: 6 bases; junction bases outside the gene matches: 6. CDR3 size: 13 residues. The clonotype comes from a man aged 18 to 30 with type 1 diabetes. The chain has TRBV15 and TRBJ2-1, with 7 bases aligning to TRBD1. Material for sequencing was naive CD4+ T cells from blood. The CDR3, as DNA: TGTGCCACCACACACAGGGGCCTCAATGAGCAGTTCTTC. This gives the protein CATTHRGLNEQFF.